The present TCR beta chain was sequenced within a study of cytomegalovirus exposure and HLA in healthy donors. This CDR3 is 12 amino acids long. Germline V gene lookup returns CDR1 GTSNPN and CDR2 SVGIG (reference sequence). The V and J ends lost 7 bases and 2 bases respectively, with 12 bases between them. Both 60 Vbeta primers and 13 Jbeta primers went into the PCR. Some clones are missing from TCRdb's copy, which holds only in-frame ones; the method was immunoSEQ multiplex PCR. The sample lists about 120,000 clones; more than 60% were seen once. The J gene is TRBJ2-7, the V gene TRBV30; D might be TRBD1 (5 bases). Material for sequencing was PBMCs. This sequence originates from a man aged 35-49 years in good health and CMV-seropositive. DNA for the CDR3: TGTGCCTCTGATCAGGGTACCTACGAGCAGTACTTC. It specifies CASDQGTYEQYF.